Below are 32 T cell receptor beta chains sequenced from a single sample in a study of T-cell memory formation after mild COVID-19. TCRdb re-called the 5' RACE reads with MiXCR, one entry per CDR3 protein. The sample has hundreds of thousands of distinct CDR3 sequences; roughly a fifth are singletons. Sequenced input: PBMCs or a T cell subset sorted from them (not recorded which). The receptors were sampled from a man aged 18 to 29 who had mild COVID-19 (a few samples of this study predate the infection). Cell type and time point are not known.

The chain combines TRBV10-3 with TRBJ2-3; 13 bases line up with TRBD2. The CDR3 covers 15 residues. J lost 2 bases, V lost 8 bases, and 4 bases had no gene match. Germline-derived CDR1 and CDR2 are ENHRY and SYGVKD. The CDR3 sequence: CAIAGTSGATDTQYF. The CDR3 nucleotides read TGTGCCATCGCAGGGACTAGCGGGGCCACAGATACGCAGTATTTT.

The CDR3 sequence is CASSARQGTTIYF. As DNA, the CDR3 is TGTGCCAGCAGCGCGCGACAGGGTACCACCATATATTTT. The chain combines TRBV11-3 with TRBJ1-3; 7 bases map to TRBD1. The V gene end was trimmed by 5 bases and the J gene end by 9 bases; junction bases not matched to a gene: 7. Germline V gene lookup returns CDR1 SGHNT and CDR2 YENEEA. The CDR3 contains 13 residues.

The chain joins TRBV19 to TRBJ1-2, with 8 bases lining up with TRBD1. Germline V gene lookup returns CDR1 LNHDA and CDR2 SQIVND (reference sequence). V lost 5 bases, J lost 7 bases, and 12 bases stayed unmatched. This CDR3 has 15 residues. The CDR3 nucleotides read TGTGCCAGTAGTGCGCGGGACAGGATCTCTATTGGCTACACCTTC. Translated, it gives CASSARDRISIGYTF.

This clonotype appeared once. The V and J genes are TRBV6-1 and TRBJ2-1; 11 positions match TRBD1. J was trimmed by 3 bases and V by 6 bases; bases with no gene match: 4. This CDR3 contains 15 residues. From germline, CDR1 is MNHNS and CDR2 SASEGT. The CDR3 here is CASRPGQGDYNEQFF. CDR3 nucleotides: TGTGCCAGCAGACCGGGACAGGGGGACTACAATGAGCAGTTCTTC.

The V gene is TRBV4-1, the J gene TRBJ1-1; 11 nucleotides line up with TRBD1. V lost 1 base and J lost 5; bases outside the gene matches: 15. Per germline, CDR1 MGHRA and CDR2 YSYEKL. This CDR3 has 19 amino acids. This chain's CDR3 is CASSQGWGQGERRSTEAFF. CDR3 coding DNA: TGCGCCAGCAGCCAAGGATGGGGACAGGGGGAGCGGAGGTCGACTGAAGCTTTCTTT.

V and J are TRBV4-1 and TRBJ2-1; 8 bases match TRBD1. V lost 3 bases, J lost 4 bases, and 11 bases stayed unmatched. This CDR3 spans 17 amino acids. CDR1 is MGHRA and CDR2 is YSYEKL in the germline V gene. The DNA of the CDR3 is TGCGCCAGCAGCCAGTACTCGACAGGGGAAATTTACAATGAGCAGTTCTTC. Its translation is CASSQYSTGEIYNEQFF.

The chain links TRBV7-8 to TRBJ1-2; D unresolved. Looked up from germline, CDR1 is SGHVS and CDR2 is FQNEAQ. Deletions cut 7 bases from V and 1 base from J, with 10 bases between. The length of the CDR3 is 13 residues. Here the CDR3 reads CASTPDVNYGYTF. The DNA for the CDR3 is TGTGCCAGCACCCCTGACGTTAACTATGGCTACACCTTC.

The chain joins TRBV3-1 to TRBJ2-3, with TRBD2 identical over 9 bases. Germline CDR1 LGHDT, CDR2 YNNKEL (reference sequence). This CDR3 spans 16 amino acids. V lost 5 bases and J lost 1; bases outside the gene matches: 7. This CDR3 reads CASSFSGGPGTDTQYF. In DNA, the CDR3 is TGTGCCAGCAGCTTTAGCGGGGGCCCCGGCACAGATACGCAGTATTTT.

The chain employs TRBV5-1 and TRBJ2-3, with D maybe TRBD1 (5 bases). Germline V gives CDR1 SGHRS, CDR2 YFSETQ. V lost 0 bases and J 5 bases, leaving 10 bases between the germline ends. CDR3 size: 14 residues. In nucleotides, the CDR3 is TGCGCCAGCAGCTTGGTAGGGGAAGTAGATACGCAGTATTTT. Residues: CASSLVGEVDTQYF. The full variable domain, rest sourced from reference TRBV5-1 and TRBJ2-3, is KAGVTQTPRYLIKTRGQQVTLSCSPISGHRSVSWYQQTPGQGLQFLFEYFSETQRNKGNFPGRFSGRQFSNSRSEMNVSTLELGDSALYLCASSLVGEVDTQYFGPGTRLTVL.

The genes are TRBV29-1 and TRBJ2-5, with TRBD2 matching 9 bases. J was trimmed by 5 bases and V by 6 bases; bases with no gene match: 7. Germline V gene data show CDR1 as SQVTM and CDR2 as ANQGSEA. The CDR3 runs to 13 residues. CDR3 DNA sequence: TGCAGCGTCGTGGAGCGGGGGGATGAGACCCAGTACTTC. The encoded protein is CSVVERGDETQYF.

This clonotype appeared many times. J is TRBJ2-2 and V is TRBV19; TRBD2 might be the D (5 bases). CDR1 is LNHDA and CDR2 is SQIVND in the germline V gene (reference sequence). This CDR3 is 14 amino acids long. V dropped 3 bases and J dropped 5 bases, with 10 bases sitting between them. The CDR3 DNA sequence: TGTGCCAGTAGTATTAGCGTCTTGACCGGGGAGCTGTTTTTT. Translating gives CASSISVLTGELFF. The whole variable domain, remainder taken from reference TRBV19 and TRBJ2-2, is DGGITQSPKYLFRKEGQNVTLSCEQNLNHDAMYWYRQDPGQGLRLIYYSQIVNDFQKGDIAEGYSVSREKKESFPLTVTSAQKNPTAFYLCASSISVLTGELFFGEGSRLTVL.

The chain is built from TRBV20-1 and TRBJ1-5; possibly TRBD1 for D (5 bases). The CDR3 is 14 residues long. CDR1 is DFQATT, CDR2 SNEGSKA, per germline (reference sequence). Trimming took 6 bases from V and 9 from J, leaving 21 bases between them. The CDR3 here is CSASPSGSQGPQHF. CDR3 in DNA: TGCAGTGCCTCACCCTCCGGGTCCCAGGGGCCCCAGCATTTT.

The rearrangement joins TRBV6-6 to TRBJ2-3, with D possibly called TRBD1 or TRBD2 (5 bases each). There are 15 residues in the CDR3. The V gene's germline CDR1 is MNHNY and CDR2 SVGAGI (reference sequence). V lost 2 bases and J 8 bases, leaving 17 bases between the germline ends. CDR3 bases: TGTGCCAGCAGTTACATAGGGACCGGCGAGGGTACGCAGTATTTT. Amino acid sequence: CASSYIGTGEGTQYF.

The chain combines TRBV20-1 with TRBJ1-1; maybe TRBD1 (5 bases). There are 13 residues in the CDR3. V was shortened by 6 bases and J by 1 base, with 12 bases between the two germline ends. Germline V gene data show CDR1 as DFQATT and CDR2 as SNEGSKA (reference sequence). CDR3 nucleotides: TGCAGTGCCCCGGGACGGTCGAACACTGAAGCTTTCTTT. Protein: CSAPGRSNTEAFF.

Here the CDR3 DNA reads TGTGCTAGTGGTTTGGGATTAGGGAATGAGCAGTTCTTC. Its translation is CASGLGLGNEQFF. The gene calls are TRBV12-5 and TRBJ2-1; no definite D call. CDR1 is LGHNT and CDR2 is FRNRAP in the germline V gene. This CDR3 contains 13 residues. The V gene lost 1 base and the J gene lost 7 bases, with 8 bases spanning the gap.

The CDR3 loop reads CSARRTSGGPLAKNIQYF. The CDR3 bases are TGCAGTGCTCGAAGGACTAGCGGGGGGCCTTTAGCCAAAAACATTCAGTACTTC. The chain is built from TRBV20-1 and TRBJ2-4; 14 bases are a match to TRBD2. The CDR3 has 18 residues. The V segment lost 5 bases and the J segment 0 bases; nucleotides outside the gene matches: 9. Germline loops: CDR1 DFQATT, CDR2 SNEGSKA (reference sequence).

This clonotype turned up a few times. V usage is TRBV20-1 and J usage is TRBJ1-4, with unresolved D. Deletions cut 8 bases from V and 1 base from J, with 14 bases between. CDR3 length: 14 residues. Germline CDR1 reads DFQATT; CDR2 reads SNEGSKA (reference sequence). The CDR3: CSPIPGGTNEKLFF. DNA of the CDR3: TGCAGTCCCATCCCAGGCGGAACTAATGAAAAACTGTTTTTT.

This clonotype showed up just a few times. The V and J genes are TRBV6-6 and TRBJ2-5, with a tentative D call TRBD2 (5 bases). Germline CDR1 is MNHNY and CDR2 is SVGAGI (reference sequence). The CDR3 loop spans 14 amino acids. V was trimmed by 5 bases and J by 4 bases, leaving 14 bases between them. The CDR3 DNA reads as TGTGCCAGCAGTCCCTCGGGGTTTGGAGAGACCCAGTACTTC. This encodes CASSPSGFGETQYF.

Ten or more counts support this clonotype. The V call is TRBV23-1, the J call TRBJ2-2; no reliable D call. TRBV23-1 is an ORF, and what it does is uncertain. The V end lost 7 bases, the J end lost 3 bases, and 6 bases lay between the germline ends. The CDR3 is 12 residues long. The CDR3 DNA reads TGCGCCAGCATACCAGACACCGGGGAGCTGTTTTTT. Its protein is CASIPDTGELFF.

The V and J genes are TRBV7-3 and TRBJ1-1, with D unclear. Germline V gene sequence: CDR1 SGHTA, CDR2 FQGTGA. The CDR3 is made up of 12 amino acids. V gave up 3 bases and J gave up 7 bases, with 9 bases separating them. The CDR3 DNA follows: TGTGCCAGCAGCTTCTTTAACGGTGAAGCTTTCTTT. Translating it yields CASSFFNGEAFF.

This clonotype has a handful of counts. The chain is built from TRBV7-2 and TRBJ2-3, with D perhaps given as TRBD1 or TRBD2 (6 bases each). Per germline, CDR1 SGHTA and CDR2 FQGNSA. The CDR3 is 14 amino acids. V was clipped by 1 base and J by 5 bases, with 10 bases between them. CDR3 in amino acids: CASSLGGAGDTQYF. In nucleotides, the CDR3 is TGTGCCAGCAGCTTAGGGGGGGCAGGAGATACGCAGTATTTT.

This clonotype was seen a handful of times. The chain employs TRBV12-3 or TRBV12-4 and TRBJ1-2; 7 bases line up with TRBD1. The ends lost 3 bases at V and 4 bases at J; junction bases unmatched: 2. The CDR3 totals 13 residues. CDR3 protein: CASSFSGGYGYTF. DNA of the CDR3: TGTGCCAGCAGTTTTTCAGGGGGCTATGGCTACACCTTC.

This sequence joins TRBV7-2 and TRBJ2-5, with 9 positions matching TRBD2. From germline, CDR1 is SGHTA and CDR2 FQGNSA. This CDR3 comprises 17 residues. Trimming removed 4 bases from V and 5 bases from J; junction bases left unmatched: 14. The CDR3 loop is CASSYYSGTSIPETQYF. DNA of the CDR3: TGTGCCAGCAGCTATTACTCCGGGACTAGCATTCCTGAGACCCAGTACTTC.

This clonotype appeared a few times. The chain carries TRBV5-6 and TRBJ1-1; 8 bases align to TRBD1. CDR1 and CDR2 (germline): SGHDT, YYEEEE. The CDR3 spans 16 residues. Losses at the gene ends were 1 base for V and 0 bases for J; bases not matched to a gene: 5. The CDR3 loop reads CASSLPGQGLNTEAFF. DNA of the CDR3: TGTGCCAGCAGCTTGCCCGGACAGGGCTTGAACACTGAAGCTTTCTTT.

The chain uses TRBV4-1 and TRBJ1-1, with 7 bases that match TRBD1. This CDR3 comprises 14 residues. The germline gives CDR1 MGHRA, CDR2 YSYEKL. V dropped 5 bases and J dropped 3; count of bases not matched to a gene: 6. The CDR3 sequence is CASSKHRGDTEAFF. CDR3 coding DNA: TGCGCCAGCAGCAAACACAGGGGCGACACTGAAGCTTTCTTT.

The rearrangement links TRBV28 to TRBJ2-1; 10 bases align to TRBD2. Germline assignment: CDR1 MDHEN and CDR2 SYDVKM. The CDR3 is made up of 16 amino acids. V lost 3 bases, J lost 3 bases, and 5 bases stayed unmatched. The CDR3 DNA is TGTGCCAGCAGTTTGGCTGGACTAGCGGACTACAATGAGCAGTTCTTC. It codes for CASSLAGLADYNEQFF.

This clonotype was seen a handful of times. V gene TRBV6-5 combines with J gene TRBJ1-2, with no clear D. V lost 2 bases and J 8 bases, leaving 6 bases between the germline ends. This CDR3 contains 11 residues. Germline V gives CDR1 MNHEY, CDR2 SVGAGI. The DNA of the CDR3 is TGTGCCAGCAGTTACGGGAGGGGCTACACCTTC. Protein product: CASSYGRGYTF.

This clonotype has only a few counts. The V and J genes are TRBV20-1 and TRBJ2-2; D unresolved. Looked up from germline, CDR1 is DFQATT and CDR2 is SNEGSKA (reference sequence). This CDR3 contains 14 residues. V was clipped by 1 base and J by 14 bases, with 20 bases between them. As DNA, the CDR3 is TGCAGTGCTAGAGTCCCGGGCAAGCCGGCTGTTCTGTTTTTT. Encoded protein: CSARVPGKPAVLFF.

This clonotype has a handful of counts. The chain carries TRBV7-9 and TRBJ1-2; D is unresolved. Germline V gene lookup returns CDR1 SEHNR and CDR2 FQNEAQ (reference sequence). This CDR3 comprises 14 residues. V gave up 5 bases and J gave up 0 bases, with 10 bases separating them. The CDR3 coding sequence is TGTGCCAGCAGCCCCGGGAGCCCTAACTATGGCTACACCTTC. This codes for CASSPGSPNYGYTF. Together with reference TRBV7-9 and TRBJ1-2, the CDR3 gives the full variable domain: DTGVSQNPRHKITKRGQNVTFRCDPISEHNRLYWYRQTLGQGPEFLTYFQNEAQLEKSRLLSDRFSAERPKGSFSTLEIQRTEQGDSAMYLCASSPGSPNYGYTFGSGTRLTVV.

This clonotype came up a few times. The V call is TRBV24-1, the J call TRBJ1-5; D not certain. The CDR3 has 13 residues. Germline V gene sequence: CDR1 KGHDR, CDR2 SFDVKD. V gave up 5 bases and J gave up 5 bases, with 9 bases separating them. Here the CDR3 reads CATSAGLHQPQHF. The CDR3 DNA reads TGTGCCACCAGTGCAGGACTGCATCAGCCCCAGCATTTT.

This rearrangement joins TRBV5-1 to TRBJ2-1; possibly TRBD2 for D (7 bases). V dropped 2 bases and J dropped 6 bases, with 12 bases sitting between them. CDR1 is SGHRS and CDR2 is YFSETQ in the germline V gene. The CDR3 has 14 amino acids. For the CDR3, the DNA is TGCGCCAGCAGCTTCGGGGGGCTAATCAATGAGCAGTTCTTC. Translating gives CASSFGGLINEQFF.

This clonotype turned up a few times. The gene calls are TRBV7-2 and TRBJ2-3; perhaps TRBD2 as D (7 bases). The germline V gene encodes CDR1 SGHTA and CDR2 FQGNSA. The CDR3 spans 18 residues. Trimming took off 5 bases at V and 1 base at J, with 22 bases between the two ends. The CDR3 DNA follows: TGTGCCAGCAGCCCAGGCTATGGGGGGGCGGGGGGCACAGATACGCAGTATTTT. Translating gives CASSPGYGGAGGTDTQYF. Using reference TRBV7-2 and TRBJ2-3 for the parts outside the CDR3, the full variable domain is GAGVSQSPSNKVTEKGKDVELRCDPISGHTALYWYRQSLGQGLEFLIYFQGNSAPDKSGLPSDRFSAERTGGSVSTLTIQRTQQEDSAVYLCASSPGYGGAGGTDTQYFGPGTRLTVL.